A selection of T cell receptor beta chains follows, all from one sample in a study of cytomegalovirus exposure and HLA in healthy donors. Clones were read by immunoSEQ multiplex PCR, and TCRdb kept only the in-frame ones, dropping some. The table records around 100,000 clones, about 76% of them present only once. The source material was PBMCs. The source is a man under 40 in good health and CMV-seropositive. The CDR3 runs from the conserved cysteine through the conserved F or W. The D gene is left open where the match is weak. Not every row has a clone size; where given, it reads once, few, many or a size class.

CDR3 protein: CASSHPDRREEQYF
CDR3 DNA: TGCGCCAGCAGCCACCCAGACAGAAGAGAGGAGCAGTACTTC
V gene: TRBV4-1
clone size: -
D gene: -
J gene: TRBJ2-7

CDR3 protein: CASTGTGGPGELFF
CDR3 DNA: TGTGCCTCTACCGGGACAGGGGGCCCCGGGGAGCTGTTTTTT
V gene: TRBV9
clone size: -
D gene: TRBD1
J gene: TRBJ2-2

CDR3 protein: CASTAADRVQNYGYTF
CDR3 DNA: TGTGCCAGCACCGCAGCGGACAGGGTCCAAAACTATGGCTACACCTTC
V gene: TRBV6-6
clone size: -
D gene: TRBD1
J gene: TRBJ1-2

CDR3 protein: CASSRGASGGLETQYF
CDR3 DNA: TGCGCCAGCAGCCGAGGGGCTAGCGGGGGGCTTGAGACCCAGTACTTC
V gene: TRBV4-1
clone size: -
D gene: TRBD2
J gene: TRBJ2-5

CDR3 protein: CASSLGTSGSGREQYF
CDR3 DNA: TGCGCCAGCAGCTTAGGGACTAGCGGGTCCGGGAGGGAGCAGTACTTC
V gene: TRBV5-1
clone size: -
D gene: TRBD2
J gene: TRBJ2-7

CDR3 protein: CASSVDRLGNTIYF
CDR3 DNA: TGTGCCAGCAGCGTGGACAGGCTGGGAAACACCATATATTTT
V gene: TRBV9
clone size: -
D gene: TRBD1
J gene: TRBJ1-3

CDR3 protein: CASSLRGPASTSTDTQYF
CDR3 DNA: TGTGCCAGCAGCCTCCGAGGGCCAGCGTCGACTAGCACAGATACGCAGTATTTT
V gene: TRBV4-2
clone size: once
D gene: -
J gene: TRBJ2-3

CDR3 protein: CASSGPGQGGTGELFF
CDR3 DNA: TGTGCCAGCAGTGGGCCGGGGCAGGGGGGCACCGGGGAGCTGTTTTTT
V gene: TRBV2
clone size: -
D gene: -
J gene: TRBJ2-2

CDR3 protein: CASSLGRAGGYGYTF
CDR3 DNA: TGTGCCAGCAGCTTAGGTAGAGCAGGGGGCTATGGCTACACCTTC
V gene: TRBV7-6
clone size: -
D gene: TRBD1
J gene: TRBJ1-2

CDR3 protein: CASSEVPNTGELFF
CDR3 DNA: TGTGCCAGTAGCGAGGTTCCGAACACCGGGGAGCTGTTTTTT
V gene: TRBV19
clone size: -
D gene: -
J gene: TRBJ2-2

CDR3 protein: CASSLEAGTGPGNTIYF
CDR3 DNA: TGTGCCAGCAGCTTAGAGGCCGGGACAGGGCCTGGAAACACCATATATTTT
V gene: TRBV7-9
clone size: few
D gene: TRBD1
J gene: TRBJ1-3

CDR3 protein: CAWSVSWLAGRHNEQFF
CDR3 DNA: TGTGCCTGGAGTGTATCGTGGCTAGCGGGGCGCCACAATGAGCAGTTCTTC
V gene: TRBV30
clone size: once
D gene: TRBD2
J gene: TRBJ2-1

CDR3 protein: CASSPRDGTVDGYTF
CDR3 DNA: TGTGCCAGTAGTCCCCGGGACGGGACAGTCGATGGCTACACCTTC
V gene: TRBV19
clone size: -
D gene: TRBD1
J gene: TRBJ1-2

CDR3 protein: CASSLAPGQGGVGAFF
CDR3 DNA: TGTGCCAGCAGCTTAGCACCGGGACAGGGCGGTGTGGGCGCTTTCTTT
V gene: TRBV7-2
clone size: -
D gene: TRBD1
J gene: TRBJ1-1

CDR3 protein: CASSQEGTYGYTF
CDR3 DNA: TGCGCCAGCAGCCAGGAGGGGACCTATGGCTACACCTTC
V gene: TRBV4-1
clone size: -
D gene: -
J gene: TRBJ1-2

CDR3 protein: CSVKDRGLSRSTDTQYF
CDR3 DNA: TGCAGCGTCAAGGACAGGGGCCTTTCACGGTCCACAGATACGCAGTATTTT
V gene: TRBV29-1
clone size: -
D gene: TRBD1
J gene: TRBJ2-3

CDR3 protein: CASSLYGGVGEQFF
CDR3 DNA: TGTGCCAGCAGCTTGTACGGCGGGGTGGGTGAGCAGTTCTTC
V gene: TRBV5-6
clone size: -
D gene: -
J gene: TRBJ2-1

CDR3 protein: CASSLGGRQGANTQYF
CDR3 DNA: TGTGCCAGCAGCTTAGGGGGCCGGCAGGGGGCAAATACGCAGTATTTT
V gene: TRBV7-2
clone size: once
D gene: TRBD1
J gene: TRBJ2-3

CDR3 protein: CASSEVRILDSKAFF
CDR3 DNA: TGTGCCAGCAGTGAAGTCCGGATTTTGGACAGCAAAGCTTTCTTT
V gene: TRBV6-1
clone size: few
D gene: -
J gene: TRBJ1-1

CDR3 protein: CASSSNLGVSYEQYF
CDR3 DNA: TGTGCCAGCAGTTCCAATTTGGGAGTCTCCTACGAGCAGTACTTC
V gene: TRBV25-1
clone size: few
D gene: -
J gene: TRBJ2-7

CDR3 protein: CASSEAGADYEQYF
CDR3 DNA: TGTGCCAGCAGTGAAGCGGGGGCAGACTACGAGCAGTACTTC
V gene: TRBV6-1
clone size: -
D gene: -
J gene: TRBJ2-7

CDR3 protein: CAISVYGSSTDTQYF
CDR3 DNA: TGTGCCATCAGTGTTTACGGGAGTAGCACAGATACGCAGTATTTT
V gene: TRBV10-3
clone size: -
D gene: -
J gene: TRBJ2-3

CDR3 protein: CASSEYNEQFF
CDR3 DNA: TGTGCCAGCAGCGAGTACAATGAGCAGTTCTTC
V gene: TRBV2
clone size: -
D gene: -
J gene: TRBJ2-1

CDR3 protein: CASSFGLAEEQFF
CDR3 DNA: TGCGCCAGCAGCTTTGGACTAGCGGAAGAGCAGTTCTTC
V gene: TRBV5-1
clone size: -
D gene: TRBD2
J gene: TRBJ2-1

CDR3 protein: CASALGGAYSDTQYF
CDR3 DNA: TGTGCCAGCGCTCTCGGGGGGGCGTATTCCGATACGCAGTATTTT
V gene: TRBV13
clone size: -
D gene: TRBD2
J gene: TRBJ2-3

CDR3 protein: CASRDRGVWNEQFF
CDR3 DNA: TGTGCCAGCAGAGACAGGGGGGTGTGGAATGAGCAGTTCTTC
V gene: TRBV6-6
clone size: -
D gene: TRBD1
J gene: TRBJ2-1

CDR3 protein: CASSPGLPYEQYF
CDR3 DNA: TGTGCCAGTAGTCCGGGACTTCCCTACGAGCAGTACTTC
V gene: TRBV19
clone size: -
D gene: -
J gene: TRBJ2-7

CDR3 protein: CASSQDPATGSYNEQFF
CDR3 DNA: TGCGCCAGCAGCCAAGACCCCGCGACAGGGTCCTACAATGAGCAGTTCTTC
V gene: TRBV4-1
clone size: -
D gene: TRBD1
J gene: TRBJ2-1

CDR3 protein: CASSQGGGLSSYEQYF
CDR3 DNA: TGTGCCAGCTCCCAAGGCGGGGGGCTATCCTCCTACGAGCAGTACTTC
V gene: TRBV18
clone size: -
D gene: TRBD2
J gene: TRBJ2-7

CDR3 protein: CASSIVRGSNQPQHF
CDR3 DNA: TGTGCCAGTAGTATCGTCAGGGGTAGCAATCAGCCCCAGCATTTT
V gene: TRBV19
clone size: -
D gene: -
J gene: TRBJ1-5

CDR3 protein: CACAVNRAAGYPF
CDR3 DNA: TGTGCCTGTGCCGTAAACAGGGCTGCTGGCTACCCCTTC
V gene: TRBV30
clone size: -
D gene: -
J gene: TRBJ1-2

CDR3 protein: CASSESDRLDTQYF
CDR3 DNA: TGCGCCAGCAGTGAGTCGGACAGGCTAGATACGCAGTATTTT
V gene: TRBV10-2
clone size: few
D gene: TRBD1
J gene: TRBJ2-3